Here is one TCR beta chain with its context. Antigen specificity is unknown. The junction does not match germline at one end; this may be a read error. Other DNA variants within this sample encode the same CDR3. Both 60 Vbeta primers and 13 Jbeta primers went into the PCR. The table came from immunoSEQ multiplex PCR; TCRdb's copy has only in-frame clones and leaves some out. The profile shows about 120,000 clones, approximately 81% of them singletons. Donors showed nominal health when sampled, although they likely had unrecorded immune exposures. CDR1 is SNHLY and CDR2 is FYNNEI in the germline V gene. CDR3 length: 14 amino acids. The data were taken from a study of cytomegalovirus exposure and HLA in healthy donors. Whole-study results and caveats: According to reports, the classifier identified cytomegalovirus status with high specificity and sensitivity. TCR beta sequences numbering over 15,000 were associated with HLA alleles at 0.05 false discovery rate in a later analysis.

This chain uses TRBV2 with TRBJ2-3; D perhaps matches TRBD2 (6 bases). The receptor was derived from a woman in her thirties or forties in good health and CMV-seronegative. Sequencing was carried out using PBMCs. The CDR3 nucleotides read TGCGCCAGCAGTCGTAGCGGTGGCACAGATACGCAGTATTTT. This codes for CASSRSGGTDTQYF.